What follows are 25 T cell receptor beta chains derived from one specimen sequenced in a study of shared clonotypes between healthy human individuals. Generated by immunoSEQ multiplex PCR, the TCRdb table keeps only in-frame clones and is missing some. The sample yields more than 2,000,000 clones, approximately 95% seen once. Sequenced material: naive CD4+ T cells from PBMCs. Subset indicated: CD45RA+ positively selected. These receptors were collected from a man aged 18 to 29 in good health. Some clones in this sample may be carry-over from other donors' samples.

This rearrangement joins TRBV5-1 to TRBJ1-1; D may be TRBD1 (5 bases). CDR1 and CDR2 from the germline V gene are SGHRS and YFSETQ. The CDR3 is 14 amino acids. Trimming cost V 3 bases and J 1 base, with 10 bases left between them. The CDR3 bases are TGCGCCAGCAGCTCGTCCCAGGGGAACACTGAAGCTTTCTTT. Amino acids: CASSSSQGNTEAFF.

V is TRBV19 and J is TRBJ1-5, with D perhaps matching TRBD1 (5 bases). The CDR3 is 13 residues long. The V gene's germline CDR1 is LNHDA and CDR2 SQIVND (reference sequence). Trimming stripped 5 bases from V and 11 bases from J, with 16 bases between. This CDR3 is CASSEQVSGTQHF. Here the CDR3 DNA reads TGTGCCAGTAGTGAACAGGTCTCAGGGACCCAGCATTTT. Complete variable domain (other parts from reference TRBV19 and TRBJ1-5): DGGITQSPKYLFRKEGQNVTLSCEQNLNHDAMYWYRQDPGQGLRLIYYSQIVNDFQKGDIAEGYSVSREKKESFPLTVTSAQKNPTAFYLCASSEQVSGTQHFGDGTRLSIL.

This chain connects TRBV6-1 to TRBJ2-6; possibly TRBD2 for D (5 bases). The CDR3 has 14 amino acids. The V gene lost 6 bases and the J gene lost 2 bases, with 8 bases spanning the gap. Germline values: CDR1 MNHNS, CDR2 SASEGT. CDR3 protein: CASRGVAGANVLTF. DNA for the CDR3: TGTGCCAGCAGGGGAGTCGCTGGGGCCAACGTCCTGACTTTC.

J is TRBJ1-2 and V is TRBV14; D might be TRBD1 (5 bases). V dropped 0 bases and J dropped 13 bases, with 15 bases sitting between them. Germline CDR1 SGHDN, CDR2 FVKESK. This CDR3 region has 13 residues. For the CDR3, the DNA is TGTGCCAGCAGCCAAGAATGGCCGGCCGGGGGCACCTTC. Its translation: CASSQEWPAGGTF.

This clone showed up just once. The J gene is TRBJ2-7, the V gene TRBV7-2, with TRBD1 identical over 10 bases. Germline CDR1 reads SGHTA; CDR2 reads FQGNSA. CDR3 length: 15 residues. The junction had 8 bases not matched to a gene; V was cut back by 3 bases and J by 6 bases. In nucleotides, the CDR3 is TGTGCCAGCAGCTTGCTGGGACAGGGGATGACCGAGCAGTACTTC. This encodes CASSLLGQGMTEQYF.

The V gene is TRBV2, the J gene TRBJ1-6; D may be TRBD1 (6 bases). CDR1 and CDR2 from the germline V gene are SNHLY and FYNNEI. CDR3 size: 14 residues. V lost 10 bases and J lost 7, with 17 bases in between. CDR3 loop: CATKTQGLNSPLHF. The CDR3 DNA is TGTGCCACTAAGACCCAGGGGCTAAATTCACCCCTCCACTTT.

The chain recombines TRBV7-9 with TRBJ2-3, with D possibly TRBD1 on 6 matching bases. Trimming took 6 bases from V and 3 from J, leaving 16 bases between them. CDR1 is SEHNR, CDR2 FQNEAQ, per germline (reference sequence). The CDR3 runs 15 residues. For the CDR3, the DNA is TGTGCCAGCAGTCCTCGGACAGCTTTAACAGATACGCAGTATTTT. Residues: CASSPRTALTDTQYF.

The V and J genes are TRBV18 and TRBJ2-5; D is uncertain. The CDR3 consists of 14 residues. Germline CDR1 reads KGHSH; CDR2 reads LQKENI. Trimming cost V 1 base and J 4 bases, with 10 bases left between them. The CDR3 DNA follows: TGTGCCAGCTCACCACTGAGGTCCCCAGAGACCCAGTACTTC. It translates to CASSPLRSPETQYF. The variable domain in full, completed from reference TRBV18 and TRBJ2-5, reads NAGVMQNPRHLVRRRGQEARLRCSPMKGHSHVYWYRQLPEEGLKFMVYLQKENIIDESGMPKERFSAEFPKEGPSILRIQQVVRGDSAAYFCASSPLRSPETQYFGPGTRLLVL.

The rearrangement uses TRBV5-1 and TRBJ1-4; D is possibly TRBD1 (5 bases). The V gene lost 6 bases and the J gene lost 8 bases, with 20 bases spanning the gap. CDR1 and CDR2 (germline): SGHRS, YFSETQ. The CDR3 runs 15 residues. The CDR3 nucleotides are TGCGCCAGCAAAAGGGACGGAACGGGGGAAGAAAAACTGTTTTTT. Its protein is CASKRDGTGEEKLFF.

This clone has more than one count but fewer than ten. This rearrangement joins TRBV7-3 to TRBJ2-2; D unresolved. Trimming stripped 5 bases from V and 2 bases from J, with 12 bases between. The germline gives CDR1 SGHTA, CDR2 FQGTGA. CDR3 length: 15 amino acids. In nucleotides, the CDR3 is TGTGCCAGCAGCCGTACTCGCGACAACACCGGGGAGCTGTTTTTT. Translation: CASSRTRDNTGELFF.

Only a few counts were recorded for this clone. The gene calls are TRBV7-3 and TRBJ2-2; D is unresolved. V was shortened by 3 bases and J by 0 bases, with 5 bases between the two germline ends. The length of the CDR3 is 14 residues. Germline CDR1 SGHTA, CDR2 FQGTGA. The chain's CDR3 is CASSFAANTGELFF. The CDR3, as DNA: TGTGCCAGCAGCTTTGCAGCGAACACCGGGGAGCTGTTTTTT.

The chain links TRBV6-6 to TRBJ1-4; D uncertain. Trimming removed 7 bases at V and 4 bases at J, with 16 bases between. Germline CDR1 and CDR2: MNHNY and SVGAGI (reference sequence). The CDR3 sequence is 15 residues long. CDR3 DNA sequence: TGTGCCAGCACCCCTTACGGGCAGATTAATGAAAAACTGTTTTTT. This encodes CASTPYGQINEKLFF.

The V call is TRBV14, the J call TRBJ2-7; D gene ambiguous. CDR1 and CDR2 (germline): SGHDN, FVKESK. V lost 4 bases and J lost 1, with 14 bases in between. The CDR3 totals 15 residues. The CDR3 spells CASSRSDPFSYEQYF. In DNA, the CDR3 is TGTGCCAGCAGCCGATCCGATCCGTTTTCCTACGAGCAGTACTTC. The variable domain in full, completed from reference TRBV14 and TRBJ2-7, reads EAGVTQFPSHSVIEKGQTVTLRCDPISGHDNLYWYRRVMGKEIKFLLHFVKESKQDESGMPNNRFLAERTGGTYSTLKVQPAELEDSGVYFCASSRSDPFSYEQYFGPGTRLTVT.

The CDR3 DNA is TGTGCCAGCACTCGATGGGTAGGGGCCGAGCCCCAGCATTTT. This translates into CASTRWVGAEPQHF. The chain has TRBV28 and TRBJ1-5; perhaps TRBD1 as D (5 bases). CDR1 is MDHEN and CDR2 is SYDVKM in the germline V gene. The CDR3 extends over 14 amino acids. The V end was cut by 7 bases, the J end by 8 bases, with 18 bases between.

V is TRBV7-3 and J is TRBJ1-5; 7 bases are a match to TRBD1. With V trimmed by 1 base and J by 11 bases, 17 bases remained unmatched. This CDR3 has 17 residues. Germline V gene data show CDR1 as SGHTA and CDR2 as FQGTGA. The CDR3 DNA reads TGTGCCAGCAGCTTAAGAGGTGCGGGACAGAGGGACAGTACCCAGCATTTT. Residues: CASSLRGAGQRDSTQHF.

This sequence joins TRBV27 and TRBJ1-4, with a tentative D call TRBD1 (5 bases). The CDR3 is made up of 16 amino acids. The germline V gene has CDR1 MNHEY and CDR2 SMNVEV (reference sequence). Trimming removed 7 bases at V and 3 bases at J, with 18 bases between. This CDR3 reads CASTRGPGWANEKLFF. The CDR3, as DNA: TGTGCCAGCACCCGGGGCCCGGGGTGGGCTAATGAAAAACTGTTTTTT. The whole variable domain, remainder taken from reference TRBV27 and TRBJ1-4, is EAQVTQNPRYLITVTGKKLTVTCSQNMNHEYMSWYRQDPGLGLRQIYYSMNVEVTDKGDVPEGYKVSRKEKRNFPLILESPSPNQTSLYFCASTRGPGWANEKLFFGSGTQLSVL.

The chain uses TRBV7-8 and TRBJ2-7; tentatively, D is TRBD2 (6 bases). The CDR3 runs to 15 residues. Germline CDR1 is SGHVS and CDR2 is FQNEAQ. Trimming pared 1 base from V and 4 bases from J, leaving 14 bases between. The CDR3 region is CASSLVFGSSYEQYF. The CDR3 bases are TGTGCCAGCAGCTTAGTATTCGGGAGTTCGTACGAGCAGTACTTC.

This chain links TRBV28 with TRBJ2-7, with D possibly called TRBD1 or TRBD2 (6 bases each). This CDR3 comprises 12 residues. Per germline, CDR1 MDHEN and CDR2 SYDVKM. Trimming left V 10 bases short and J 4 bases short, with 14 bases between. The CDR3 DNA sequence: TGTGCCACAAGGGGGGTTCAATACGAGCAGTACTTC. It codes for CATRGVQYEQYF. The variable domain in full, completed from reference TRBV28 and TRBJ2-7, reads DVKVTQSSRYLVKRTGEKVFLECVQDMDHENMFWYRQDPGLGLRLIYFSYDVKMKEKGDIPEGYSVSREKKERFSLILESASTNQTSMYLCATRGVQYEQYFGPGTRLTVT.

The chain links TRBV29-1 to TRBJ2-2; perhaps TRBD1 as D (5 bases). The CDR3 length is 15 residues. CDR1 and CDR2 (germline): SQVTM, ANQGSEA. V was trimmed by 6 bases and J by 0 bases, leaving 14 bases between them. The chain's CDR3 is CSVGRGRANTGELFF. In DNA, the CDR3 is TGCAGCGTGGGAAGGGGCAGAGCGAACACCGGGGAGCTGTTTTTT.

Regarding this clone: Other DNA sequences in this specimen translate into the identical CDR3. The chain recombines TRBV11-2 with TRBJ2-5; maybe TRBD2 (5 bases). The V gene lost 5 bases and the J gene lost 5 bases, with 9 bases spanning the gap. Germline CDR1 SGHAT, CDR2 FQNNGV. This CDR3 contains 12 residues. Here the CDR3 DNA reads TGTGCCAGCAGCCTAGCCCGGGAGACCCAGTACTTC. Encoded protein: CASSLARETQYF.

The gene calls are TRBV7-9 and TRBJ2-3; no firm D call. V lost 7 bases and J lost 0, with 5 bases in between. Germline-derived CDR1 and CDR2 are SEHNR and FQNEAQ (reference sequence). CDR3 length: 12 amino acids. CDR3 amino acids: CASTTSTDTQYF. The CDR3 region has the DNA TGTGCCAGCACTACTAGCACAGATACGCAGTATTTT.

The CDR3 here is CASSFGSSKNIQYF. In DNA, the CDR3 is TGCGCCAGCAGCTTTGGCAGCTCCAAAAACATTCAGTACTTC. The rearrangement joins TRBV5-1 to TRBJ2-4; D call uncertain. With 2 bases removed from V and 2 bases from J, the gap between germline ends came to 8 bases. The CDR3 consists of 14 residues. The germline V gene encodes CDR1 SGHRS and CDR2 YFSETQ.

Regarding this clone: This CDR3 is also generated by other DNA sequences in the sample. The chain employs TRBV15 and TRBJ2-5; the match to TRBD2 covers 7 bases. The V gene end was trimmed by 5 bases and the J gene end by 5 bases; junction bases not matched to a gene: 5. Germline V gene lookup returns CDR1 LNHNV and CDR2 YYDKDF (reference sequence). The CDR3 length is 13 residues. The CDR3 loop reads CATSRGGGETQYF. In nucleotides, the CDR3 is TGTGCCACCAGCCGCGGGGGAGGGGAGACCCAGTACTTC.

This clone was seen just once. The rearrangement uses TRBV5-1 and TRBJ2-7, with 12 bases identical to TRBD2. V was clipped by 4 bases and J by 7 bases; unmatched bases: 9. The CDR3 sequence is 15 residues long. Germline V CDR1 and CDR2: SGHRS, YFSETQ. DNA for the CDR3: TGCGCCAGCAGCCAGGGACTAGCGGGTCACTGGGAGCAGTACTTC. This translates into CASSQGLAGHWEQYF. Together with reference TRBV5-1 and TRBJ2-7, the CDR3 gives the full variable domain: KAGVTQTPRYLIKTRGQQVTLSCSPISGHRSVSWYQQTPGQGLQFLFEYFSETQRNKGNFPGRFSGRQFSNSRSEMNVSTLELGDSALYLCASSQGLAGHWEQYFGPGTRLTVT.

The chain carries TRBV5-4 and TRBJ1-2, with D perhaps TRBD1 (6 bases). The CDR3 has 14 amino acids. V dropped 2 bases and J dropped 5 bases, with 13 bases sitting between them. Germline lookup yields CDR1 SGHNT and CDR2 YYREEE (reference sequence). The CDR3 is CASSFRAQGYGYTF. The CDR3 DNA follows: TGTGCCAGCAGCTTCAGGGCACAGGGTTATGGCTACACCTTC. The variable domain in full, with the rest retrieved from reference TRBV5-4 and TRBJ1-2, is ETGVTQSPTHLIKTRGQQVTLRCSSQSGHNTVSWYQQALGQGPQFIFQYYREEENGRGNFPPRFSGLQFPNYSSELNVNALELDDSALYLCASSFRAQGYGYTFGSGTRLTVV.